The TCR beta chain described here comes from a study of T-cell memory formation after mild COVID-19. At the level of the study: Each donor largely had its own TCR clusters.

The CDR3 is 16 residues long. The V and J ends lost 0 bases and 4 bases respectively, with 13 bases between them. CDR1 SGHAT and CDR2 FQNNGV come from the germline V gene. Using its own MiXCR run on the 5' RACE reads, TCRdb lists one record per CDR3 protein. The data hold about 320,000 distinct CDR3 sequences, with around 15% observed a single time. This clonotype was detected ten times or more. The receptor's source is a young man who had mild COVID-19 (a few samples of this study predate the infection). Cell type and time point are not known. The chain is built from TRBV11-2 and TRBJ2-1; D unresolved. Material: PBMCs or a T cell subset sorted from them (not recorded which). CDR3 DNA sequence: TGTGCCAGCAGCTTAGATTGGGCAGGAAAGTACAATGAGCAGTTCTTC. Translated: CASSLDWAGKYNEQFF.